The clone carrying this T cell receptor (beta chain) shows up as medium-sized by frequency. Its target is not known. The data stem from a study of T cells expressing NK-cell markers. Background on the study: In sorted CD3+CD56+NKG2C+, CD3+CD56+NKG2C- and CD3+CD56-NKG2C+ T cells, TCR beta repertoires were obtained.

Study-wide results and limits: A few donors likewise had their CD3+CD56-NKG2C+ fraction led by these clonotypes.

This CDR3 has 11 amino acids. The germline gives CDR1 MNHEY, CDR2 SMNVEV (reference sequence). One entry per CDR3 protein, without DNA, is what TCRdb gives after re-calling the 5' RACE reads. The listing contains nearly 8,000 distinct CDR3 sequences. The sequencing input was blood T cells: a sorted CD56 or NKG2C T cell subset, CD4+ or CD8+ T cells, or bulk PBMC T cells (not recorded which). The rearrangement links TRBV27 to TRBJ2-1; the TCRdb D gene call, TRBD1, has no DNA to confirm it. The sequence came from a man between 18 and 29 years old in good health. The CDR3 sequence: CASGQGNEQFF.